This T cell receptor beta chain emerged from a study of T cell therapy after organ transplantation. Turning to the study itself: Patients received a median of 1.92 x 10^8 CMV-specific T cells over 2 to 6 infusions. General observations from the study: Both transferred clonotypes and endogenous ones absent from products apparently reconstituted. Nonresponders had marked pretherapy clonal expansions and little post-therapy change.

Libraries were prepared by immunoSEQ multiplex PCR; TCRdb keeps only in-frame clonotypes and omits some of them. The data hold about 2,300 clones, with 70% to 75% observed a single time. The CDR3 consists of 15 residues. CDR1 is SGHDN and CDR2 is FVKESK in the germline V gene. Trimming removed 6 bases from V and 2 bases from J; junction bases left unmatched: 4. As regards this clone: What it binds is not known.

Time point here: 20-29 weeks after completion of therapy. These transplant recipients had drug-resistant or recurrent cytomegalovirus infection. The rearrangement links TRBV14 to TRBJ2-1, with TRBD2 matching over 10 bases. The source was CD8+ T cells from blood, collected after autologous CMV-specific T cell therapy. This clonotype was sampled from a human patient who had received a solid organ transplant and had CMV disease. Some T cells may originate from the graft donor. In nucleotides, the CDR3 is TGTGCCAGCAGTCTCGGACTAGCGGCCTACAATGAGCAGTTCTTC. This translates into CASSLGLAAYNEQFF.